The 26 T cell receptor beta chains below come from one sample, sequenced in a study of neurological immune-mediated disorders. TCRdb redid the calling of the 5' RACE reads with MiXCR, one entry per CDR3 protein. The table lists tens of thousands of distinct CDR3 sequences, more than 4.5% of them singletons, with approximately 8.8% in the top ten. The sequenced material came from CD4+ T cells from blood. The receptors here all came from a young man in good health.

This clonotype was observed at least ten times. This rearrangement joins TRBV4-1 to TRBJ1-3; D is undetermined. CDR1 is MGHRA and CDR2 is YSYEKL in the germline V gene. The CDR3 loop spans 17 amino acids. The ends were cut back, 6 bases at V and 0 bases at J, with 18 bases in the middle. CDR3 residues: CASSRAGLVLSGNTIYF. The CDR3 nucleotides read TGCGCCAGCAGTCGGGCGGGCCTTGTACTCTCTGGAAACACCATATATTTT.

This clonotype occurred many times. CDR3 amino acids: CSALKSGSTDTQYF. CDR3 bases: TGCAGTGCCCTAAAGAGCGGGTCCACAGATACGCAGTATTTT. The J gene is TRBJ2-3, the V gene TRBV20-1; perhaps TRBD2 as D (6 bases). This CDR3 comprises 14 residues. Trimming took off 6 bases at V and 2 bases at J, with 15 bases between the two ends. Germline V gives CDR1 DFQATT, CDR2 SNEGSKA (reference sequence).

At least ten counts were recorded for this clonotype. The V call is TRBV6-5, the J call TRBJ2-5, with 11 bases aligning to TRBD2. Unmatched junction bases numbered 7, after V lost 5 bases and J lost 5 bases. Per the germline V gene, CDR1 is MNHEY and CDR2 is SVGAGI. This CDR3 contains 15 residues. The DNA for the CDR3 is TGTGCCAGCAGTCCAACCTGGACTAGCGGGGAGACCCAGTACTTC. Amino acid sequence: CASSPTWTSGETQYF.

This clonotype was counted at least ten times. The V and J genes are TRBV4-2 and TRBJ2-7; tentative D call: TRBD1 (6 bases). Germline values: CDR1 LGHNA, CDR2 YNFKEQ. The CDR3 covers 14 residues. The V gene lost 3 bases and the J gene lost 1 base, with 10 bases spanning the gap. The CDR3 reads CASSHPDRSYEQYF. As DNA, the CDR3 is TGTGCCAGCAGCCACCCGGACAGATCCTACGAGCAGTACTTC.

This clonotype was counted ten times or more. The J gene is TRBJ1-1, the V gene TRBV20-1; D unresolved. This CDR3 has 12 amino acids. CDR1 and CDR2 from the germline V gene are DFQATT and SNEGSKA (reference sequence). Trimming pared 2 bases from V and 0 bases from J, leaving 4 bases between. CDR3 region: CSARTMNTEAFF. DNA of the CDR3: TGCAGTGCTAGAACCATGAACACTGAAGCTTTCTTT.

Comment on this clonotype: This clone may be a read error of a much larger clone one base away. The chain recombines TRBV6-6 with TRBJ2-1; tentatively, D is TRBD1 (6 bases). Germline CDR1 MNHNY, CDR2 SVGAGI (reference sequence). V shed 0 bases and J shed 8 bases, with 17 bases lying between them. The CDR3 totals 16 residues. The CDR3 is CASSYSIVIKGDEQFF. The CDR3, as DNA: TGTGCCAGCAGTTACTCGATTGTCATCAAGGGGGATGAGCAGTTCTTC.

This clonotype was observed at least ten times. CDR3 amino acids: CASSPREGRETQYF. In DNA, the CDR3 is TGTGCCAGCAGCCCCCGGGAGGGGCGGGAGACCCAGTACTTC. This chain joins TRBV7-2 and TRBJ2-5; 8 bases align to TRBD2. The ends lost 5 bases at V and 5 bases at J; junction bases unmatched: 7. Germline loops: CDR1 SGHTA, CDR2 FQGNSA. This CDR3 region has 14 residues.

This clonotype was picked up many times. The CDR3, as DNA: TGTGCCAGCAGTCCCCGGGACATCTCCTACGAGCAGTACTTC. It encodes CASSPRDISYEQYF. The chain joins TRBV6-5 to TRBJ2-7; a possible D gene is TRBD1 (6 bases). This CDR3 contains 14 residues. Trimming left V 5 bases short and J 0 bases short, with 11 bases between. Germline-derived CDR1 and CDR2 are MNHEY and SVGAGI.

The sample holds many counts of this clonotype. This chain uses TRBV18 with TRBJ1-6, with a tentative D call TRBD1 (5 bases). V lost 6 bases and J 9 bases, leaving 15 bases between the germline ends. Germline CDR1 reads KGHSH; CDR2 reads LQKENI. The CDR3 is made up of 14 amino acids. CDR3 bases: TGTGCCAGCTCTCCCGGGACGGCAGGTTCACCCCTCCACTTT. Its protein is CASSPGTAGSPLHF. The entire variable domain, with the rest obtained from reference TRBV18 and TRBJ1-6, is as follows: NAGVMQNPRHLVRRRGQEARLRCSPMKGHSHVYWYRQLPEEGLKFMVYLQKENIIDESGMPKERFSAEFPKEGPSILRIQQVVRGDSAAYFCASSPGTAGSPLHFGNGTRLTVT.

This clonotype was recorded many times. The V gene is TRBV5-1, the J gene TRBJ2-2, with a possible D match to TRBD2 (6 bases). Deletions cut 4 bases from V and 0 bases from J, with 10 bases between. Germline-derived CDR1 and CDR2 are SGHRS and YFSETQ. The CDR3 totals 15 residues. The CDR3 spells CASSLGSTNTGELFF. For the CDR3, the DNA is TGCGCCAGCAGCCTCGGGAGTACGAACACCGGGGAGCTGTTTTTT.

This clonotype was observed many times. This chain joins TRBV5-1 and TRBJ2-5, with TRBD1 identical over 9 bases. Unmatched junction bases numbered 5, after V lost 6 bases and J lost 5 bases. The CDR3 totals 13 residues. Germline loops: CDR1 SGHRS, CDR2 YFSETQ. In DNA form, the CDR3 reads TGCGCCAGCAAACAAGGACAGGGGGAGACCCAGTACTTC. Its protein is CASKQGQGETQYF. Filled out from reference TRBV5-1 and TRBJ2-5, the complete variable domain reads KAGVTQTPRYLIKTRGQQVTLSCSPISGHRSVSWYQQTPGQGLQFLFEYFSETQRNKGNFPGRFSGRQFSNSRSEMNVSTLELGDSALYLCASKQGQGETQYFGPGTRLLVL.

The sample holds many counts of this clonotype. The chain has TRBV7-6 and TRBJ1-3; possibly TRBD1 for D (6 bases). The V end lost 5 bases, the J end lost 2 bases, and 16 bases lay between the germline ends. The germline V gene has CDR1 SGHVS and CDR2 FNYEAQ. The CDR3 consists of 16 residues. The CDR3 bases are TGTGCCAGCAGCCCGCCGCCGGGGGCCGCTGGAAACACCATATATTTT. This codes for CASSPPPGAAGNTIYF.

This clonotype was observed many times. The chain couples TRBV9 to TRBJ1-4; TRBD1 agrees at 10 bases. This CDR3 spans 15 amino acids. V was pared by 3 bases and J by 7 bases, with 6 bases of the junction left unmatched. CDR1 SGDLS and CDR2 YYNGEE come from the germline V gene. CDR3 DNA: TGTGCCAGCAGCGCTGGGACAGGGGCGATTGAAAAACTGTTTTTT. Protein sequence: CASSAGTGAIEKLFF. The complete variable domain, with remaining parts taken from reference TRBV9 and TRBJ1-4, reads DSGVTQTPKHLITATGQRVTLRCSPRSGDLSVYWYQQSLDQGLQFLIQYYNGEERAKGNILERFSAQQFPDLHSELNLSSLELGDSALYFCASSAGTGAIEKLFFGSGTQLSVL.

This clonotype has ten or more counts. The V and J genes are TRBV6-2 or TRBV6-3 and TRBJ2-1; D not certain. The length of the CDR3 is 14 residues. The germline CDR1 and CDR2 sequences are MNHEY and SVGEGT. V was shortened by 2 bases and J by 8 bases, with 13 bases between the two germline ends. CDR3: CASSYVASGDEQFF. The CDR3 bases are TGTGCCAGCAGTTACGTGGCTTCGGGCGATGAGCAGTTCTTC.

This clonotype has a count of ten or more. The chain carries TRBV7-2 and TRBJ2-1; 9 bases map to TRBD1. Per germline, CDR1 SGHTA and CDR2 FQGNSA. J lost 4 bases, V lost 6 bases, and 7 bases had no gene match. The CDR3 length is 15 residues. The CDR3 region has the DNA TGTGCCAGCAGTTTCATCGGGACAGGGTACAATGAGCAGTTCTTC. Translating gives CASSFIGTGYNEQFF.

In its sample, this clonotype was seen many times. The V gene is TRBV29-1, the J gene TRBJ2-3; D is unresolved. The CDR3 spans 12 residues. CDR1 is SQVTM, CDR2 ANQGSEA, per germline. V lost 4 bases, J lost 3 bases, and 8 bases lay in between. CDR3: CSVGSETDTQYF. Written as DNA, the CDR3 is TGCAGCGTTGGCTCAGAAACAGATACGCAGTATTTT.

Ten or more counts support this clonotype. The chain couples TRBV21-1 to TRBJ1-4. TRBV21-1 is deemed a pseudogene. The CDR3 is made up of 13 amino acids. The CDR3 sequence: CASSRPANEKLFF. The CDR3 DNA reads TGTGCCAGCAGCAGGCCTGCTAATGAAAAACTGTTTTTT.

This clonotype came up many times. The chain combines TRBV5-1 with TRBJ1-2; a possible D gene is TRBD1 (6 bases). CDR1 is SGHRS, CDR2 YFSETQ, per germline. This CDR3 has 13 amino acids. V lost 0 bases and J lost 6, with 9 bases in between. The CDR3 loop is CASSLGQEDGYTF. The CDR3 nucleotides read TGCGCCAGCAGCTTGGGACAGGAAGATGGCTACACCTTC.

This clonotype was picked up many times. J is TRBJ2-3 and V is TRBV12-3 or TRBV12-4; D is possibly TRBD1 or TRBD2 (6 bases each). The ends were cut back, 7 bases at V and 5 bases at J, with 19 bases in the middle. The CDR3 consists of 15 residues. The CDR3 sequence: CASTEEGRGKDTQYF. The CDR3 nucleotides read TGTGCCAGCACGGAGGAGGGCAGGGGAAAAGATACGCAGTATTTT.

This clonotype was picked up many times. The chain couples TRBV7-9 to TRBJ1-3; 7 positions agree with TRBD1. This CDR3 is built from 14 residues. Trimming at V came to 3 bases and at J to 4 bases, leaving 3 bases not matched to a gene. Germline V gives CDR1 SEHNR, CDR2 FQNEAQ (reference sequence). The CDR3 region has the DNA TGTGCCAGCAGCTTGACAGGGCCAGGAAACACCATATATTTT. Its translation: CASSLTGPGNTIYF.

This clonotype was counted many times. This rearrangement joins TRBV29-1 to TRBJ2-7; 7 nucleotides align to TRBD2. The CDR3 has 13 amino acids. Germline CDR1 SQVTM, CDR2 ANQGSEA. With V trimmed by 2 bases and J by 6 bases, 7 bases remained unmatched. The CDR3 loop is CSVETGGGSEQYF. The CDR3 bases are TGCAGCGTTGAAACTGGGGGGGGTAGCGAGCAGTACTTC.

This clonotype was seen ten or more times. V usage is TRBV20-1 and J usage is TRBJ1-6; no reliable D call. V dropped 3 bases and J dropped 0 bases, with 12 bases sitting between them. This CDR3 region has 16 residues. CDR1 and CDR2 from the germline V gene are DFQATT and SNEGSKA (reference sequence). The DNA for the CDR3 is TGCAGTGCTAGTTTGAGGCCGAGCTCCTATAATTCACCCCTCCACTTT. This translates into CSASLRPSSYNSPLHF.

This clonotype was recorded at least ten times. The CDR3 DNA reads TGTGCCAGCAGCCCCGCCGAGTTGGCCAAAAACATTCAGTACTTC. Encoded protein: CASSPAELAKNIQYF. The J gene is TRBJ2-4, the V gene TRBV6-2 or TRBV6-3, with D uncertain. Germline V gene data show CDR1 as MNHEY and CDR2 as SVGEGT. V was cut by 6 bases and J by 1 base, with 13 bases left in between. The CDR3 has 15 residues.

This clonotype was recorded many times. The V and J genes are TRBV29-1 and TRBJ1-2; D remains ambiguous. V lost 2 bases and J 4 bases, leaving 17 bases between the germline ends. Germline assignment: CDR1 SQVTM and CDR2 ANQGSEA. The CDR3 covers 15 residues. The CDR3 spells CSVEPPGRTLYGYTF. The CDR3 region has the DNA TGCAGCGTTGAACCACCAGGACGGACGCTCTATGGCTACACCTTC.

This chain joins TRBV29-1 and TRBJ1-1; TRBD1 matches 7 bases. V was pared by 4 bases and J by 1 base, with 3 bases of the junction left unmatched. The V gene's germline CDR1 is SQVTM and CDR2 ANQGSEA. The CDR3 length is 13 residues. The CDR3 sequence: CSVAGQPNTEAFF. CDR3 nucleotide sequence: TGCAGCGTTGCGGGACAGCCGAACACTGAAGCTTTCTTT.

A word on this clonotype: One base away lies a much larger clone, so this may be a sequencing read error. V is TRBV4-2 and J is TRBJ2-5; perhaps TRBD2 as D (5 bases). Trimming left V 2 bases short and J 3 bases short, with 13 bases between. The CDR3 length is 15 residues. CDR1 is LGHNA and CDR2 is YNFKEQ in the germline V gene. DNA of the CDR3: TGTGCCAGCAGCCAACCGGGTAGCGTGGAAGAGACCCAGTACTTC. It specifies CASSQPGSVEETQYF.